The 30 T cell receptor beta chains presented below share a single source sample, sequenced in a study of T cells after yellow fever vaccination. Each CDR3 protein is one row after TCRdb ran MiXCR on the 5' RACE reads. The sample lists a few hundred thousand distinct CDR3 sequences, around 9.3% occurring once. The source was CD4+ T cells sorted from PBMCs, collected 5 days after the yellow fever booster vaccination. These TCRs come from a young man who received the YFV17D yellow fever vaccine.

This chain connects TRBV20-1 to TRBJ1-2; 7 positions match TRBD1. The germline gives CDR1 DFQATT, CDR2 SNEGSKA (reference sequence). V gave up 6 bases and J gave up 3 bases; unmatched junction bases: 16. This CDR3 spans 16 amino acids. Here the CDR3 DNA reads TGCAGTGCGAGCGGTGCCAGGGGGGCGGGGCACTATGGCTACACCTTC. Protein product: CSASGARGAGHYGYTF.

In this sample, this clonotype turned up many times. The rearrangement joins TRBV4-1 to TRBJ2-5; 9 bases map to TRBD2. J was trimmed by 7 bases and V by 2 bases; bases with no gene match: 11. Germline V gene data show CDR1 as MGHRA and CDR2 as YSYEKL. The CDR3 length is 16 residues. CDR3 coding DNA: TGCGCCAGCAGCCAATCGGGGAGCGGGGGGAAGGGGACCCAGTACTTC. Encoded protein: CASSQSGSGGKGTQYF.

This clonotype has only a few counts. The V and J genes are TRBV7-9 and TRBJ2-7, with 11 nucleotides matching TRBD2. Germline assignment: CDR1 SEHNR and CDR2 FQNEAQ (reference sequence). The CDR3 runs 16 residues. The ends lost 4 bases at V and 2 bases at J; junction bases unmatched: 7. As DNA, the CDR3 is TGTGCCAGCAGCTATTGGACTAGCGGGTTAACCTACGAGCAGTACTTC. It yields the protein CASSYWTSGLTYEQYF.

This rearrangement joins TRBV7-3 to TRBJ2-7; a weak D match, TRBD2 (5 bases). Germline CDR1 reads SGHTA; CDR2 reads FQGTGA. The CDR3 is 14 residues long. Trimming left V 0 bases short and J 1 base short, with 7 bases between. The CDR3 DNA is TGTGCCAGCAGCTTAACCCCGGGGTCCTACGAGCAGTACTTC. Protein: CASSLTPGSYEQYF.

The sample holds a few counts of this clonotype. The chain joins TRBV5-1 to TRBJ2-2, with 10 nucleotides matching TRBD2. This CDR3 has 15 residues. V lost 6 bases and J lost 2; bases outside the gene matches: 4. Per germline, CDR1 SGHRS and CDR2 YFSETQ. The CDR3 region is CASTALAGNTGELFF. DNA for the CDR3: TGCGCCAGCACCGCACTAGCGGGAAACACCGGGGAGCTGTTTTTT.

This clonotype was observed a handful of times. The V call is TRBV4-1, the J call TRBJ2-6, with TRBD1 identical over 10 bases. The CDR3 is made up of 20 amino acids. Germline V gene data show CDR1 as MGHRA and CDR2 as YSYEKL. Trimming removed 2 bases from V and 3 bases from J; junction bases left unmatched: 13. The CDR3 is CASSQPGAGQGIGGANVLTF. In DNA, the CDR3 is TGCGCCAGCAGCCAACCGGGGGCGGGACAGGGGATTGGTGGGGCCAACGTCCTGACTTTC.

The J gene is TRBJ2-3, the V gene TRBV5-4; 7 bases fit TRBD2. The germline V gene encodes CDR1 SGHNT and CDR2 YYREEE (reference sequence). This CDR3 spans 17 amino acids. Trimming took 4 bases from V and 0 from J; bases not matched to a gene: 11. The CDR3 sequence: CASSVGGAGSSTDTQYF. The DNA of the CDR3 is TGTGCCAGCAGCGTTGGGGGAGCGGGGTCTAGCACAGATACGCAGTATTTT.

This clonotype was detected a few times. The V gene is TRBV12-3 or TRBV12-4, the J gene TRBJ2-7; D call uncertain. The CDR3 contains 11 residues. The ends were cut back, 3 bases at V and 7 bases at J, with 7 bases in the middle. The CDR3 protein is CASSFGFEQYV. CDR3 DNA: TGTGCCAGCAGTTTTGGGTTTGAGCAGTACGTC.

The V call is TRBV29-1, the J call TRBJ2-3, with D hard to call. Between the trimmed V and J ends, which lost 5 bases and 0 bases, there was a span of 15 bases. Germline values: CDR1 SQVTM, CDR2 ANQGSEA. This CDR3 spans 15 amino acids. The CDR3 DNA reads TGCAGCGTTCCCGGAGCGCTGGCGAGCACAGATACGCAGTATTTT. The encoded protein is CSVPGALASTDTQYF.

This clonotype was counted many times. CDR3 loop: CASSRTGAPSTQYF. As DNA, the CDR3 is TGTGCCAGCAGTCGGACAGGTGCCCCATCGACCCAGTACTTC. The chain combines TRBV7-2 with TRBJ2-5; 7 nucleotides line up with TRBD1. With V trimmed by 6 bases and J by 7 bases, 11 bases remained unmatched. The germline gives CDR1 SGHTA, CDR2 FQGNSA. This CDR3 spans 14 amino acids.

This clonotype was picked up a small number of times. This chain uses TRBV5-1 with TRBJ2-5; the match to TRBD1 covers 7 bases. The length of the CDR3 is 15 residues. Looked up from germline, CDR1 is SGHRS and CDR2 is YFSETQ. Trimming took 7 bases from V and 1 from J; bases not matched to a gene: 10. The CDR3 sequence: CASSAWGQTQETQYF. The DNA for the CDR3 is TGCGCCAGCTCAGCTTGGGGACAGACCCAAGAGACCCAGTACTTC.

This clonotype was counted a few times. The rearrangement joins TRBV7-8 to TRBJ1-4; D uncertain. The germline V and J ends were trimmed by 5 bases and 7 bases, with 17 bases remaining between them. The germline CDR1 and CDR2 sequences are SGHVS and FQNEAQ. This CDR3 contains 15 residues. The CDR3 DNA is TGTGCCAGCAGCCCAATCAGGACCCGATTTGAAAAACTGTTTTTT. It encodes CASSPIRTRFEKLFF.

The rearrangement links TRBV7-3 to TRBJ2-7; 11 nucleotides line up with TRBD2. The junction had 4 bases not matched to a gene; V was cut back by 4 bases and J by 2 bases. This CDR3 has 15 amino acids. Germline V gene data show CDR1 as SGHTA and CDR2 as FQGTGA. DNA for the CDR3: TGTGCCAGCAGCTGGCTAGCGGGGGGTCCCTACGAGCAGTACTTC. Translation gives CASSWLAGGPYEQYF. Looking up the rest from reference TRBV7-3 and TRBJ2-7 gives the full variable domain: GAGVSQTPSNKVTEKGKYVELRCDPISGHTALYWYRQSLGQGPEFLIYFQGTGAADDSGLPNDRFFAVRPEGSVSTLKIQRTERGDSAVYLCASSWLAGGPYEQYFGPGTRLTVT.

This clonotype was detected only a few times. The J gene is TRBJ2-1, the V gene TRBV10-3, with 9 bases fitting TRBD2. V gave up 2 bases and J gave up 8 bases; unmatched junction bases: 7. The CDR3 loop spans 15 amino acids. In germline, CDR1 is ENHRY, CDR2 SYGVKD. The DNA of the CDR3 is TGTGCCATCAGTGAGCCAGCGGGGGGTAGCGATGAGCAGTTCTTC. Translated, it gives CAISEPAGGSDEQFF.

This clonotype was seen a few times. V usage is TRBV29-1 and J usage is TRBJ1-2, with unresolved D. Trimming pared 7 bases from V and 7 bases from J, leaving 13 bases between. The germline V gene encodes CDR1 SQVTM and CDR2 ANQGSEA. This CDR3 comprises 11 residues. CDR3 in DNA: TGCAGCGCGGGCGTCGCGGGTGGCTACACCTTC. As protein: CSAGVAGGYTF.

This clonotype showed up just a few times. The genes are TRBV6-6 and TRBJ1-6; no clear D. CDR1 is MNHNY and CDR2 is SVGAGI in the germline V gene (reference sequence). The CDR3 runs 15 residues. Trimming stripped 2 bases from V and 2 bases from J, with 7 bases between. The CDR3 sequence is CASSYPFAYNSPLHF. Written as DNA, the CDR3 is TGTGCCAGCAGTTACCCGTTCGCCTATAATTCACCCCTCCACTTT.

The sample holds a few counts of this clonotype. V usage is TRBV30 and J usage is TRBJ1-2, with D uncertain. Germline CDR1 reads GTSNPN; CDR2 reads SVGIG (reference sequence). This CDR3 is 14 amino acids long. V was shortened by 4 bases and J by 4 bases, with 16 bases between the two germline ends. As DNA, the CDR3 is TGTGCCTGGACCGCCCAGAGCTATGGCTATGGCTACACCTTC. The encoded protein is CAWTAQSYGYGYTF.

The V and J genes are TRBV4-3 and TRBJ1-2; a possible D gene is TRBD1 (6 bases). CDR3 size: 14 residues. Trimming took 1 base from V and 4 from J, leaving 10 bases between them. Germline CDR1 and CDR2: LGHNA and YSLEER. The CDR3 coding sequence is TGCGCCAGCAGCCAAGCTACAGGGACCTATGGCTACACCTTC. It is translated as CASSQATGTYGYTF.

The rearrangement joins TRBV7-2 to TRBJ2-7, with D perhaps matching TRBD1 (5 bases). V was pared by 1 base and J by 4 bases, with 14 bases between. Germline V gene data show CDR1 as SGHTA and CDR2 as FQGNSA. The CDR3 contains 15 residues. CDR3 residues: CASSLVDRTEYEQYF. The CDR3 nucleotides read TGTGCCAGCAGCTTAGTCGACAGAACCGAATACGAGCAGTACTTC.

The rearrangement uses TRBV4-2 and TRBJ2-1; D not certain. Trimming left V 4 bases short and J 9 bases short, with 13 bases between. Germline lookup yields CDR1 LGHNA and CDR2 YNFKEQ. This CDR3 is 13 amino acids long. CDR3 region: CASSRPRIAEQFF. As DNA, the CDR3 is TGTGCCAGCAGCCGTCCTAGGATTGCTGAGCAGTTCTTC.

This clonotype appeared many times. The rearrangement uses TRBV6-6 and TRBJ2-5; D remains unclear. This CDR3 contains 11 residues. Germline V CDR1 and CDR2: MNHNY, SVGAGI (reference sequence). The V gene lost 5 bases and the J gene lost 2 bases, with 3 bases spanning the gap. In DNA, the CDR3 is TGTGCCAGCAGTAAACAAGAGACCCAGTACTTC. Translated: CASSKQETQYF.

This clonotype was counted ten times or more. The chain combines TRBV5-5 with TRBJ2-5; D might be TRBD1 or TRBD2, each matching 5 bases. V lost 5 bases, J lost 5 bases, and 13 bases lay in between. There are 13 residues in the CDR3. The germline CDR1 and CDR2 sequences are SGHKS and YYEKEE (reference sequence). This CDR3 is CASRDIGVETQYF. CDR3 nucleotide sequence: TGTGCCAGCAGGGACATCGGGGTGGAGACCCAGTACTTC.

The rearrangement uses TRBV7-9 and TRBJ2-7, with 8 positions matching TRBD1. In germline, CDR1 is SEHNR, CDR2 FQNEAQ (reference sequence). After removal of 5 bases from V and 9 bases from J, the junction contained 9 bases not matched to a gene. The CDR3 spans 13 residues. This CDR3 is CASSPPDRASQYF. The CDR3 DNA follows: TGTGCCAGCAGCCCCCCGGACAGGGCGTCGCAGTACTTC. Full variable domain (outside the CDR3, taken from reference TRBV7-9 and TRBJ2-7): DTGVSQNPRHKITKRGQNVTFRCDPISEHNRLYWYRQTLGQGPEFLTYFQNEAQLEKSRLLSDRFSAERPKGSFSTLEIQRTEQGDSAMYLCASSPPDRASQYFGPGTRLTVT.

The V gene is TRBV4-1, the J gene TRBJ1-2, with no clear D. The CDR3 extends over 15 amino acids. Trimming removed 1 base from V and 2 bases from J, with 11 bases in between. The germline gives CDR1 MGHRA, CDR2 YSYEKL. The CDR3 loop reads CASSQGRAENYGYTF. In DNA form, the CDR3 reads TGCGCCAGCAGCCAAGGCCGGGCAGAGAACTATGGCTACACCTTC.

This clonotype appeared a few times. V gene TRBV12-3 or TRBV12-4 combines with J gene TRBJ1-6, with D maybe TRBD1 (5 bases). Trimming removed 6 bases from V and 2 bases from J, with 11 bases in between. The CDR3 sequence is 15 residues long. The CDR3 protein is CASRFGATYNSPLHF. CDR3 nucleotides: TGTGCCAGCAGGTTTGGGGCAACCTATAATTCACCCCTCCACTTT.

V usage is TRBV12-3 or TRBV12-4 and J usage is TRBJ2-2; 9 bases are a match to TRBD1. The CDR3 runs 15 residues. The junction had 10 bases not matched to a gene; V was cut back by 7 bases and J by 7 bases. The DNA for the CDR3 is TGTGCCAGCACCCTTGACAGGGGGAAAATCGGGGAGCTGTTTTTT. This encodes CASTLDRGKIGELFF.

In this sample, this clonotype turned up a few times. J is TRBJ2-3 and V is TRBV30; possibly TRBD1 for D (6 bases). V dropped 8 bases and J dropped 0 bases, with 12 bases sitting between them. The CDR3 contains 13 residues. The V gene's germline CDR1 is GTSNPN and CDR2 SVGIG (reference sequence). The DNA of the CDR3 is TGTGCCCAGGCACAGGGAAGCACAGATACGCAGTATTTT. Encoded protein: CAQAQGSTDTQYF.

This clonotype was counted only a few times. CDR3 nucleotides: TGTGCCATCAAGGACAGCTACAATGAGCAGTTCTTC. It specifies CAIKDSYNEQFF. V and J are TRBV10-3 and TRBJ2-1; D may be TRBD1 (6 bases). Trimming left V 7 bases short and J 3 bases short, with 7 bases between. This CDR3 is 12 amino acids long. In germline, CDR1 is ENHRY, CDR2 SYGVKD.

This clonotype has a count of ten or more. The chain recombines TRBV7-9 with TRBJ1-1; tentative D call: TRBD1 (5 bases). V was pared by 5 bases and J by 1 base, with 8 bases between. The germline CDR1 and CDR2 sequences are SEHNR and FQNEAQ (reference sequence). This CDR3 contains 13 residues. The CDR3 sequence: CASSAQGNTEAFF. The CDR3 DNA is TGTGCCAGCAGCGCTCAGGGGAACACTGAAGCTTTCTTT. Filled out from reference TRBV7-9 and TRBJ1-1, the complete variable domain reads DTGVSQNPRHKITKRGQNVTFRCDPISEHNRLYWYRQTLGQGPEFLTYFQNEAQLEKSRLLSDRFSAERPKGSFSTLEIQRTEQGDSAMYLCASSAQGNTEAFFGQGTRLTVV.

V is TRBV5-1 and J is TRBJ2-7, with D possibly TRBD2 on 5 matching bases. V gave up 5 bases and J gave up 0 bases, with 12 bases separating them. Germline CDR1 is SGHRS and CDR2 is YFSETQ. CDR3 length equals 14 residues. The CDR3: CASRLRGSSYEQYF. In DNA, the CDR3 is TGCGCCAGCAGGTTGAGAGGGAGCTCCTACGAGCAGTACTTC.